Listed here are 18 T cell receptor beta chains from one sample, sequenced in a study of shared clonotypes between healthy human individuals. Sequencing was performed with immunoSEQ multiplex PCR; in TCRdb, only in-frame clones are kept and a portion is missing. The profile shows some 700,000 clones, 90% of them singletons. The material sequenced was memory CD8+ T cells from PBMCs. Subset given: CD45RO+ cells pooled with CCR7-negative TemRA cells. These receptors originate from a man aged 18 to 30 in good health. Some clones in this sample may be carry-over from other donors' samples.

The rearrangement links TRBV5-6 to TRBJ2-1, with 8 bases identical to TRBD2. The J segment lost 6 bases and the V segment lost 4 bases, leaving 9 bases of the junction unmatched. The V gene's germline CDR1 is SGHDT and CDR2 YYEEEE. The CDR3 sequence is 15 residues long. The CDR3 DNA is TGTGCCAGCAGCCGGGAGGGCGTAGGCTCCAATGAGCAGTTCTTC. It specifies CASSREGVGSNEQFF.

Concerning this clone: In the same sample, other DNA sequences code for this CDR3. This chain uses TRBV27 with TRBJ2-6, with D unresolved. V lost 0 bases to trimming and J lost 2 bases, with 5 bases between them. The CDR3 extends over 15 amino acids. Germline V lookup: CDR1 MNHEY, CDR2 SMNVEV (reference sequence). CDR3 in DNA: TGTGCCAGCAGTTTATCGGGTACTGGGGCCAACGTCCTGACTTTC. It yields the protein CASSLSGTGANVLTF.

This rearrangement joins TRBV11-2 to TRBJ2-3; D unclear. CDR1 and CDR2 from the germline V gene are SGHAT and FQNNGV. This CDR3 is 13 amino acids long. V was pared by 1 base and J by 2 bases, with 4 bases between. The chain's CDR3 is CASSLGNTDTQYF. DNA of the CDR3: TGTGCCAGCAGCTTAGGGAACACAGATACGCAGTATTTT.

V gene TRBV7-6 combines with J gene TRBJ1-4, with unresolved D. Trimming left V 5 bases short and J 0 bases short, with 16 bases between. CDR3 size: 17 residues. Germline CDR1 is SGHVS and CDR2 is FNYEAQ. The CDR3 spells CASSPRWPFATNEKLFF. DNA for the CDR3: TGTGCCAGCAGCCCCAGGTGGCCTTTTGCAACTAATGAAAAACTGTTTTTT.

On this clone: A far larger clone is a single base away, which makes a read error likely. The chain carries TRBV4-1 and TRBJ1-1; TRBD1 might be the D (5 bases). Germline CDR1 reads MGHRA; CDR2 reads YSYEKL. The CDR3 spans 16 residues. The V gene lost 0 bases and the J gene lost 6 bases, with 17 bases spanning the gap. The CDR3 reads CASSQDGGNPFAEAFF. CDR3 nucleotides: TGCGCCAGCAGCCAAGATGGGGGGAACCCATTCGCTGAAGCTTTCTTT.

In its sample, this clone was seen once. The V call is TRBV5-1, the J call TRBJ1-1; TRBD1 matches at 7 bases. This CDR3 comprises 12 residues. Germline V gene lookup returns CDR1 SGHRS and CDR2 YFSETQ. V dropped 8 bases and J dropped 3; count of bases not matched to a gene: 4. The CDR3 DNA reads as TGCGCCAGTAGGACAGGAGACACTGAAGCTTTCTTT. Translating it yields CASRTGDTEAFF.

This clone occurred once. V is TRBV27 and J is TRBJ2-1; 8 nucleotides align to TRBD1. The V gene end was trimmed by 3 bases and the J gene end by 2 bases; junction bases not matched to a gene: 3. The CDR3 has 15 residues. Germline V CDR1 and CDR2: MNHEY, SMNVEV (reference sequence). Written as DNA, the CDR3 is TGTGCCAGCAGTTTCCGGGACAGGACCTACAATGAGCAGTTCTTC. Protein product: CASSFRDRTYNEQFF.

This clone was recorded only once. The chain joins TRBV9 to TRBJ2-1, with a tentative D call TRBD1 (5 bases). V gave up 2 bases and J gave up 4 bases, with 13 bases separating them. CDR3 length equals 15 residues. Germline V gene data show CDR1 as SGDLS and CDR2 as YYNGEE. The CDR3 sequence is CASSVSGNFYNEQFF. CDR3 nucleotide sequence: TGTGCCAGCAGCGTCTCAGGGAATTTTTACAATGAGCAGTTCTTC.

V is TRBV19 and J is TRBJ1-1, with a weak D call TRBD1 (5 bases). CDR1 LNHDA and CDR2 SQIVND come from the germline V gene (reference sequence). Trimming shortened V by 1 base and J by 3 bases, and 9 bases separated the two germline ends. This CDR3 region has 14 residues. CDR3 sequence (DNA): TGTGCCAGTAGTATAGTGGGGCTGGACACTGAAGCTTTCTTT. Amino acids: CASSIVGLDTEAFF.

The chain couples TRBV9 to TRBJ2-1, with D uncertain. The CDR3 extends over 14 amino acids. The V gene's germline CDR1 is SGDLS and CDR2 YYNGEE. The V and J ends lost 0 bases and 5 bases respectively, with 9 bases between them. CDR3 protein: CASSVGSFHNEQFF. CDR3 nucleotides: TGTGCCAGCAGCGTAGGCTCGTTCCACAATGAGCAGTTCTTC.

The rearrangement uses TRBV28 and TRBJ1-5; D perhaps matches TRBD1 (5 bases). The length of the CDR3 is 16 residues. V was clipped by 1 base and J by 6 bases, with 16 bases between them. Germline CDR1 and CDR2: MDHEN and SYDVKM. This CDR3 reads CASSLFRVSGSQPQHF. Here the CDR3 DNA reads TGTGCCAGCAGTTTATTCAGGGTGAGTGGTTCTCAGCCCCAGCATTTT.

The V gene is TRBV30, the J gene TRBJ1-4, with D hard to call. The CDR3 covers 15 residues. The V gene lost 4 bases and the J gene lost 1 base, with 13 bases spanning the gap. Germline V CDR1 and CDR2: GTSNPN, SVGIG (reference sequence). DNA for the CDR3: TGTGCCTGGAATATTGGAGGTCAAACTAATGAAAAACTGTTTTTT. Translating it yields CAWNIGGQTNEKLFF.

This sequence joins TRBV5-1 and TRBJ2-3, with D unclear. V gave up 0 bases and J gave up 5 bases, with 10 bases separating them. CDR1 is SGHRS and CDR2 is YFSETQ in the germline V gene. The CDR3 is 14 amino acids. CDR3 residues: CASSLELEQDTQYF. CDR3 DNA sequence: TGCGCCAGCAGCTTGGAGCTAGAGCAAGATACGCAGTATTTT.

The chain uses TRBV28 and TRBJ1-4, with D possibly matching TRBD1 (5 bases). Germline V gene sequence: CDR1 MDHEN, CDR2 SYDVKM. CDR3 length: 13 residues. Trimming took 2 bases from V and 15 from J, leaving 16 bases between them. The CDR3 loop reads CASSLGAPGEMFF. CDR3 sequence (DNA): TGTGCCAGCAGTTTAGGGGCGCCGGGAGAAATGTTTTTT. Based on the CDR3 plus reference TRBV28 and TRBJ1-4, the full variable domain is DVKVTQSSRYLVKRTGEKVFLECVQDMDHENMFWYRQDPGLGLRLIYFSYDVKMKEKGDIPEGYSVSREKKERFSLILESASTNQTSMYLCASSLGAPGEMFFGSGTQLSVL.

This chain connects TRBV14 to TRBJ2-1, with D hard to call. The germline CDR1 and CDR2 sequences are SGHDN and FVKESK. The CDR3 is 14 amino acids. Trimming took 2 bases from V and 0 from J, leaving 5 bases between them. The CDR3 spells CASSQQSSYNEQFF. The CDR3 DNA sequence: TGTGCCAGCAGCCAACAAAGCTCCTACAATGAGCAGTTCTTC.

The rearrangement uses TRBV7-9 and TRBJ2-7, with D possibly being TRBD1 or TRBD2 (5 bases each). In germline, CDR1 is SEHNR, CDR2 FQNEAQ (reference sequence). V was cut by 3 bases and J by 3 bases, with 12 bases left in between. The length of the CDR3 is 14 residues. The CDR3 DNA follows: TGTGCCAGCAGCTTCTTCGGGGCCTACTACGAGCAGTACTTC. It yields the protein CASSFFGAYYEQYF.

V is TRBV6-1 and J is TRBJ2-3; the D gene is possibly TRBD2 (7 bases). Trimming stripped 4 bases from V and 6 bases from J, with 23 bases between. The CDR3 is 17 amino acids. Per germline, CDR1 MNHNS and CDR2 SASEGT. The CDR3 spells CASSVIKGGPPLDTQYF. As DNA, the CDR3 is TGTGCCAGCAGTGTCATCAAGGGGGGGCCGCCCCTCGATACGCAGTATTTT.

V and J are TRBV6-4 and TRBJ2-5; D gene uncertain. Gene TRBJ2-7 matches the end of the DNA better, so the J call may be wrong. CDR3 length: 10 amino acids. CDR1 MRHNA and CDR2 SNTAGT come from the germline V gene. The CDR3 loop is CASKVYEQYF. Here the CDR3 DNA reads TGTGCCAGCAAAGTCTACGAGCAGTACTTC.